This T cell receptor beta chain was recovered during a study of cytomegalovirus exposure and HLA in healthy donors. Background on the study: A later analysis reported the 90 to 150 validation repertoires used the same platform as the roughly 700 first-cohort repertoires.

The approximately 120-subject validation cohort, separate from the roughly 670-subject first cohort, included the donors. The assay was immunoSEQ multiplex PCR, and TCRdb's table has in-frame clones only and misses some. This table has nearly 200,000 clones, 75% to 85% appearing once. CDR3 length equals 13 residues. Germline V gives CDR1 MNHNS, CDR2 SASEGT. V was clipped by 4 bases and J by 4 bases, with 11 bases between them. This clonotype was obtained from a woman aged 30 to 39 in good health and CMV-seropositive. Sequenced: PBMCs. The chain recombines TRBV6-1 with TRBJ2-7; maybe TRBD1 (5 bases). The CDR3 DNA sequence: TGTGCCAGCAGTGTACGACAGCAGTACGAGCAGTACTTC. Translation: CASSVRQQYEQYF.